This passage covers 24 T cell receptor beta chains from one sample sequenced in a study of T cells in Graves' hyperthyroidism and ophthalmopathy. Regions amplified from RNA transcripts were the TCR beta CDR3 regions. HTBI primers drove first-round RT-PCR of the TCR CDR3. TCRdb reprocessed the multiplex PCR reads via MiXCR and lists one record per CDR3 protein. Found here are fewer than 600,000 distinct CDR3 sequences, 13% to 15% of them singletons; the top ten hold around 17%. The specimen was blood. The receptors originated from a woman younger than 30 with Graves' hyperthyroidism.

Of note for this clonotype: Relative to the germline gene, one junction end is altered; a read error may explain this. The chain has TRBV12-3 or TRBV12-4 and TRBJ2-2, with a weak D call TRBD1 (6 bases). The CDR3 length is 15 residues. The CDR3 reads CASSSAAGTTGELFF. DNA for the CDR3: TGTGCCAGCAGTTCGGCCGCCGGGACAACCGGGGAGCTTTTTTTT.

This clonotype was counted at least ten times. The CDR3 nucleotides are TGTGCCAGCAGCCAAGGTGGGGCGTACGAAGCTTTCTTT. Its translation is CASSQGGAYEAFF. The V and J genes are TRBV3-1 and TRBJ1-1; D may be TRBD1 (5 bases). Trimming pared 1 base from V and 8 bases from J, leaving 11 bases between. This CDR3 contains 13 residues. In germline, CDR1 is LGHDT, CDR2 YNNKEL (reference sequence).

This clonotype was counted ten times or more. The rearrangement links TRBV12-3 or TRBV12-4 to TRBJ2-3; D is uncertain. The length of the CDR3 is 15 residues. V lost 5 bases, J lost 5 bases, and 17 bases lay in between. The DNA for the CDR3 is TGTGCCAGCAGTCTTCTCTGCGAGGAAGTAGATACGCAGTATTTT. Its translation: CASSLLCEEVDTQYF.

This rearrangement joins TRBV6-1 to TRBJ1-2, with D tentatively TRBD1 (5 bases). CDR1 and CDR2 from the germline V gene are MNHNS and SASEGT. The CDR3 length is 14 residues. Between the trimmed V and J ends, which lost 3 bases and 7 bases, there was a span of 15 bases. The CDR3 here is CASSESEVQGGYTF. In DNA form, the CDR3 reads TGTGCCAGCAGTGAGTCGGAGGTCCAGGGTGGCTACACCTTC.

The rearrangement joins TRBV2 to TRBJ1-5, with no clear D. Germline V lookup: CDR1 SNHLY, CDR2 FYNNEI. Between the trimmed V and J ends, which lost 2 bases and 2 bases, there was a span of 10 bases. There are 15 residues in the CDR3. CDR3 sequence reads: CASSELGARNQPQHF. The CDR3 DNA reads TGTGCCAGCAGTGAATTGGGAGCCCGCAATCAGCCCCAGCATTTT.

This clonotype was observed at least ten times. V usage is TRBV11-2 and J usage is TRBJ1-1; a possible D gene is TRBD1 (6 bases). Between the trimmed V and J ends, which lost 5 bases and 3 bases, there was a span of 7 bases. The CDR3 is 12 residues long. The germline CDR1 and CDR2 sequences are SGHAT and FQNNGV. This chain's CDR3 is CASSPGDTEAFF. Here the CDR3 DNA reads TGTGCCAGCAGCCCAGGGGACACTGAAGCTTTCTTT.

The rearrangement links TRBV6-1 to TRBJ1-2; D perhaps matches TRBD1 (6 bases). Trimming removed 3 bases from V and 1 base from J, with 15 bases in between. Germline V lookup: CDR1 MNHNS, CDR2 SASEGT. This CDR3 spans 16 amino acids. The CDR3 sequence: CASSEQSRGVNYGYTF. The CDR3 DNA follows: TGTGCCAGCAGTGAGCAGTCCAGGGGCGTTAACTATGGCTACACCTTC.

This clonotype turned up a few times. The gene calls are TRBV19 and TRBJ2-1, with 8 nucleotides matching TRBD2. The CDR3 has 14 amino acids. V gave up 3 bases and J gave up 5 bases; unmatched junction bases: 3. The germline CDR1 and CDR2 sequences are LNHDA and SQIVND (reference sequence). CDR3 amino acids: CASSMLAGHNEQFF. CDR3 nucleotide sequence: TGTGCCAGTAGTATGCTAGCGGGTCACAATGAGCAGTTCTTC.

This clonotype has only a few counts. V usage is TRBV20-1 and J usage is TRBJ1-4; the D is unclear. Trimming removed 5 bases from V and 8 bases from J, with 12 bases in between. This CDR3 spans 12 amino acids. Per the germline V gene, CDR1 is DFQATT and CDR2 is SNEGSKA (reference sequence). The DNA of the CDR3 is TGCAGTGCTGGGGAACATGCGGAAAAACTGTTTTTT. This sequence encodes CSAGEHAEKLFF.

In this sample, this clonotype turned up a few times. The chain links TRBV6-2 or TRBV6-3 to TRBJ2-7; 12 bases align to TRBD2. CDR3 size: 14 residues. Per germline, CDR1 MNHEY and CDR2 SVGEGT. The junction had 0 bases not matched to a gene; V was cut back by 2 bases and J by 4 bases. The CDR3 nucleotides read TGTGCCAGCAGTTACGGGACTAGCGGGTACGAGCAGTACGTC. Its protein product is CASSYGTSGYEQYV.

CDR3 sequence (DNA): TGTGCCAGCAGACAAAACCTGGGGACAGTTGAAGCTTTCTTT. It encodes CASRQNLGTVEAFF. The chain joins TRBV11-2 to TRBJ1-1; TRBD1 matches 7 bases. Germline-derived CDR1 and CDR2 are SGHAT and FQNNGV. Trimming cost V 6 bases and J 7 bases; bases outside gene matches: 11. The CDR3 spans 14 residues.

The chain recombines TRBV6-1 with TRBJ2-2; D gene unclear. The CDR3 has 14 amino acids. CDR1 MNHNS and CDR2 SASEGT come from the germline V gene. V dropped 1 base and J dropped 1 base, with 4 bases sitting between them. This chain's CDR3 is CASSEDRNTGELFF. The CDR3 nucleotides are TGTGCCAGCAGTGAAGATAGGAACACCGGGGAGCTGTTTTTT.

A few counts support this clonotype. V and J are TRBV6-2 or TRBV6-3 and TRBJ2-3; D might be TRBD2 (5 bases). V was cut by 5 bases and J by 2 bases, with 14 bases left in between. The CDR3 is 15 amino acids. CDR1 is MNHEY, CDR2 SVGEGT, per germline. Here the CDR3 DNA reads TGTGCCAGCAGTAAAACGAGGGATCCCACAGATACGCAGTATTTT. Residues: CASSKTRDPTDTQYF.

This clonotype was observed many times. The genes are TRBV12-3 or TRBV12-4 and TRBJ1-1; D might be TRBD1 (5 bases). V gave up 7 bases and J gave up 4 bases, with 16 bases separating them. This CDR3 has 14 residues. This CDR3 reads CASTLGEGSTEAFF. The CDR3 coding sequence is TGTGCCAGCACCTTGGGGGAGGGAAGCACTGAAGCTTTCTTT.

This clonotype was detected many times. V usage is TRBV4-2 and J usage is TRBJ2-1; D gene unclear. Trimming pared 4 bases from V and 4 bases from J, leaving 14 bases between. CDR1 is LGHNA and CDR2 is YNFKEQ in the germline V gene. The CDR3 totals 15 residues. CDR3 in amino acids: CASSLRTGDYNEQFF. Written as DNA, the CDR3 is TGTGCCAGCAGCCTTCGGACGGGCGATTACAATGAGCAGTTCTTC.

The chain carries TRBV12-3 or TRBV12-4 and TRBJ2-3; D not resolved. Trimming shortened V by 8 bases and J by 5 bases, and 11 bases separated the two germline ends. This CDR3 region has 12 residues. CDR3: CASGTTQDTQYF. The CDR3 DNA reads TGTGCCAGCGGTACCACCCAAGATACGCAGTATTTT.

In this sample, this clonotype turned up many times. J is TRBJ1-1 and V is TRBV10-3, with unresolved D. The CDR3 covers 14 residues. Germline assignment: CDR1 ENHRY and CDR2 SYGVKD. Trimming cost V 7 bases and J 5 bases, with 17 bases left between them. The CDR3 nucleotides are TGTGCCATCAATAACCAGGATGCTGGAACTGAAGCTTTCTTT. This sequence encodes CAINNQDAGTEAFF.

This clonotype came up many times. The chain couples TRBV15 to TRBJ2-3; 11 bases match TRBD2. With 3 bases clipped from V and 6 bases from J, the junction kept 5 bases outside the gene matches. This CDR3 comprises 15 residues. The V gene's germline CDR1 is LNHNV and CDR2 YYDKDF (reference sequence). This chain's CDR3 is CATSSLAGGRDTQYF. DNA of the CDR3: TGTGCCACCAGCAGTTTAGCGGGAGGGCGGGATACGCAGTATTTT.

The CDR3 nucleotides are TGTGCCAGCAGCAGTCTAGCGGGAGAAGACGAGCAGTACTTC. This gives the protein CASSSLAGEDEQYF. The chain couples TRBV14 to TRBJ2-7; 10 positions agree with TRBD2. The CDR3 runs 14 residues. With 5 bases clipped from V and 5 bases from J, the junction kept 6 bases outside the gene matches. Per the germline V gene, CDR1 is SGHDN and CDR2 is FVKESK.

This clonotype showed up many times. The chain carries TRBV3-1 and TRBJ2-2; possibly TRBD2 for D (5 bases). Germline V CDR1 and CDR2: LGHDT, YNNKEL (reference sequence). This CDR3 has 13 residues. Trimming removed 7 bases from V and 4 bases from J, with 10 bases in between. CDR3 sequence reads: CASTHRGTGELFF. The CDR3 nucleotides are TGTGCCAGCACCCATCGGGGCACCGGGGAGCTGTTTTTT.

The chain is built from TRBV12-3 or TRBV12-4 and TRBJ2-7, with D perhaps given as TRBD1 or TRBD2 (5 bases each). The CDR3 has 14 residues. Between the trimmed V and J ends, which lost 7 bases and 1 base, there was a span of 14 bases. The DNA of the CDR3 is TGTGCCAGCACTCAGGGAGTTGGATCCTACGAGCAGTACTTC. Its protein product is CASTQGVGSYEQYF.

This clonotype was counted many times. The rearrangement joins TRBV3-1 to TRBJ1-1, with TRBD1 identical over 10 bases. Per the germline V gene, CDR1 is LGHDT and CDR2 is YNNKEL (reference sequence). Trimming took 5 bases from V and 8 from J; bases not matched to a gene: 11. The CDR3 spans 15 residues. The CDR3, as DNA: TGTGCCAGCAGCTCTCCGGGACAGGGGTCCGTGGAAGCTTTCTTT. This gives the protein CASSSPGQGSVEAFF.

The chain recombines TRBV27 with TRBJ1-2; D is uncertain. The CDR3 contains 11 residues. Germline-derived CDR1 and CDR2 are MNHEY and SMNVEV (reference sequence). V was clipped by 7 bases and J by 2 bases, with 5 bases between them. This CDR3 is CASKSNYGYTF. CDR3 nucleotides: TGTGCCAGCAAATCCAACTATGGCTACACCTTC.

Notes on this clonotype: A much bigger clone sits one base away, suggesting this may be a read error. The chain couples TRBV11-3 to TRBJ2-7; weak D call: TRBD2 (6 bases). The CDR3 is 14 amino acids. The germline V gene encodes CDR1 SGHNT and CDR2 YENEEA. This chain's CDR3 is CASSPKRGGYEHYF. The CDR3 bases are TGTGCCAGCAGCCCTAAAAGGGGAGGCTACGAGCATTACTTC.